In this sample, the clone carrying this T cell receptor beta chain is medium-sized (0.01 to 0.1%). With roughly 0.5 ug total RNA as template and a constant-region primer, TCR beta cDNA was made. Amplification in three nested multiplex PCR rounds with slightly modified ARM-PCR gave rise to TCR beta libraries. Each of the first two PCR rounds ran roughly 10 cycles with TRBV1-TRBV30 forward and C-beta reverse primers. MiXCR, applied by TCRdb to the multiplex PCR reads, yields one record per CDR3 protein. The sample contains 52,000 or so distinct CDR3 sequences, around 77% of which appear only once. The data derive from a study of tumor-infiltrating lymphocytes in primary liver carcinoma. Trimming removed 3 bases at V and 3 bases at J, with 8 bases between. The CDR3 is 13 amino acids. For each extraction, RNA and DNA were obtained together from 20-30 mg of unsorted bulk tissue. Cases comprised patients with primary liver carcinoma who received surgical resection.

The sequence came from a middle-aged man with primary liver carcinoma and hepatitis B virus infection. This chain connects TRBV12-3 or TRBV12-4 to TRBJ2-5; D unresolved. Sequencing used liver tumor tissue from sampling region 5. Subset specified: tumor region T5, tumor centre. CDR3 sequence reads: CASSLRSEETQYF. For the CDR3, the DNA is TGTGCCAGCAGTTTGAGGTCAGAAGAGACCCAGTACTTC.